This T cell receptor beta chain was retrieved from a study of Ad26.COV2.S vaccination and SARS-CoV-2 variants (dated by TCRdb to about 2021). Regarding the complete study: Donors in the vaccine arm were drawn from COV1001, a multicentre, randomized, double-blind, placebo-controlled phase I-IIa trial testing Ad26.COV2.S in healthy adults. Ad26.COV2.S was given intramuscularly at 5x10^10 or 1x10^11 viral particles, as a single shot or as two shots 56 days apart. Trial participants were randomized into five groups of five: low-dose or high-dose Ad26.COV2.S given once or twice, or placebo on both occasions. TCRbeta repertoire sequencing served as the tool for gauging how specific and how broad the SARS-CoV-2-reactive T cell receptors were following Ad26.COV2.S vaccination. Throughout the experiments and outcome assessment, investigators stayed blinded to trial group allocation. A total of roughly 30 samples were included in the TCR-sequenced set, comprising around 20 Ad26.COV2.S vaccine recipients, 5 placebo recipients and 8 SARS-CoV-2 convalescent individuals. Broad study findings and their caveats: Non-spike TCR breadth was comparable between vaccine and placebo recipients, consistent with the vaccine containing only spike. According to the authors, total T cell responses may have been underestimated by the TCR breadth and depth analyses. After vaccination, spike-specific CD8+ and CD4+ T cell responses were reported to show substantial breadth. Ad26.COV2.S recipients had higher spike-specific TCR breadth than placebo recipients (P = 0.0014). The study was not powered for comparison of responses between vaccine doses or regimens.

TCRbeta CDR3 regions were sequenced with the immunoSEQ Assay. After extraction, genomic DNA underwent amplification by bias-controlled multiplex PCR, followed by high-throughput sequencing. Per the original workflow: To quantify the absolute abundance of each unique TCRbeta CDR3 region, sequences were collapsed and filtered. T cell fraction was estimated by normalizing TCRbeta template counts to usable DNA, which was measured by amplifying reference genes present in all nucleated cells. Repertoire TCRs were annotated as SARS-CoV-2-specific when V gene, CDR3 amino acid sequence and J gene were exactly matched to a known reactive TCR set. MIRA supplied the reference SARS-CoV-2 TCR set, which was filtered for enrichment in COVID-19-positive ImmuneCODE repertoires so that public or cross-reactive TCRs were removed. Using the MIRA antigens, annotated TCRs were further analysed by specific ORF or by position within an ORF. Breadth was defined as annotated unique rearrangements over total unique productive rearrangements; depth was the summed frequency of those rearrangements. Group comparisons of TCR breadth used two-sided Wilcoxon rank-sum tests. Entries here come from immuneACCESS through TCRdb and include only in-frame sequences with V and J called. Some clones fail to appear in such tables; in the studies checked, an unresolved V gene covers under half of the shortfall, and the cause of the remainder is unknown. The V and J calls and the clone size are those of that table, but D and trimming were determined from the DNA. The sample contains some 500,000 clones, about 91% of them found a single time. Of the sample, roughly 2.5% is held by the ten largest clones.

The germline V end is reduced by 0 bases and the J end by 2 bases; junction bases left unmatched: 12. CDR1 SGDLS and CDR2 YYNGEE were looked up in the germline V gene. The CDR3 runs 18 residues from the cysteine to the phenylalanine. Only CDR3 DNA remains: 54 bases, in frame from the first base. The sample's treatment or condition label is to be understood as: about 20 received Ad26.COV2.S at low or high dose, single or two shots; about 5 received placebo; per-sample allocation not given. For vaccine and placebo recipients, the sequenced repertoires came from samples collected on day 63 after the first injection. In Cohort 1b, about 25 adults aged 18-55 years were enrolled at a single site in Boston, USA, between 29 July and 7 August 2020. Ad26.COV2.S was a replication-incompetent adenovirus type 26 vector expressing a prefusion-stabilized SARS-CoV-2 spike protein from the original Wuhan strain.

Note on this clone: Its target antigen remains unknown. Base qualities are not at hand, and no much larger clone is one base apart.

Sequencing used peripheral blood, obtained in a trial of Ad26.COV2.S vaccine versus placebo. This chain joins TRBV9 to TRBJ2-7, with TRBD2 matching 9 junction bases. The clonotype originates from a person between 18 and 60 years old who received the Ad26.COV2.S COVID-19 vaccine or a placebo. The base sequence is TGTGCCAGCAGCGTAGGTCCGGCAGGGACTAGCTACGCCTACGAGCAGTACTTC. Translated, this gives CASSVGPAGTSYAYEQYF. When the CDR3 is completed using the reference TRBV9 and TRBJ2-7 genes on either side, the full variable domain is DSGVTQTPKHLITATGQRVTLRCSPRSGDLSVYWYQQSLDQGLQFLIQYYNGEERAKGNILERFSAQQFPDLHSELNLSSLELGDSALYFCASSVGPAGTSYAYEQYFGPGTRLTVT.